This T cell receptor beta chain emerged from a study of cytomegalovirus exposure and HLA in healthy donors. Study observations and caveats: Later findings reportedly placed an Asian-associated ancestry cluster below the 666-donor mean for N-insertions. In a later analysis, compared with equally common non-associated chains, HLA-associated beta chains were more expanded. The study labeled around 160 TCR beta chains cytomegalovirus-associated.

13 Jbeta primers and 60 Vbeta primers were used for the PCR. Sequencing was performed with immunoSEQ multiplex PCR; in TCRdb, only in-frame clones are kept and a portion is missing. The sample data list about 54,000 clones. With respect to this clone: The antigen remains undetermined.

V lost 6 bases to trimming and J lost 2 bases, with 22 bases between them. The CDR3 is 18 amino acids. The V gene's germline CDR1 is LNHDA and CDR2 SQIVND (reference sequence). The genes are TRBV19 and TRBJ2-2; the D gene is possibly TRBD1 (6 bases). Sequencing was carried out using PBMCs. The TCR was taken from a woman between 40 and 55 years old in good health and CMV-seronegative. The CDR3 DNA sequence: TGTGCCAGTAGCCCCACGAATCCCGGGACAACCAACACCGGGGAGCTGTTTTTT. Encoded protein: CASSPTNPGTTNTGELFF.